This T cell receptor beta chain is drawn from a study of long-term antiretroviral therapy in people with HIV. The run of the v3.0 immunoSEQ assay was at survey level. Data came from immunoSEQ multiplex PCR; TCRdb stores just in-frame clones and leaves some out. The sample yields 11,000 or so clones, approximately 80% seen once. This clone was detected only a few times. Its specificity is unknown. The junction shows a germline mismatch at one end, possibly a read error. Study outcomes and limitations: Controls showed broader CDR3 length ranges than did the HIV repertoires.

Roughly 0.95-11 million cryopreserved PBMC were held in samples before DNA extraction. The CDR3 runs to 13 residues. CDR1 is SGHNT, CDR2 YENEEA, per germline. The clonotype comes from a man aged 40-55 years with HIV. The rearrangement joins TRBV11-3 to TRBJ1-1; 7 nucleotides match TRBD1. The sample consisted of unsorted PBMCs, taken 1.2 years after starting antiretroviral therapy. CDR3 region: CASSLDDATGQEF. CDR3 nucleotide sequence: TGTGCCAGCAGCTTAGATGACGCGACAGGGCAGGAGTTT.